The 3 T cell receptor beta chains below all came from one sample that was sequenced in a study of blood T cell repertoires in COVID-19. Assay: immunoSEQ multiplex PCR; the TCRdb copy retains only in-frame clones and omits some. The sample has around 63,000 clones, over 60% seen once. The sequencing sample was made of peripheral blood. Receptors were obtained from a woman in her 70s with COVID-19, enrolled during active disease.

This chain links TRBV3-1 (or the pseudogene TRBV3-2) with TRBJ2-1; 8 bases are a match to TRBD2. This CDR3 comprises 14 residues. V shed 8 bases, J shed 5 bases, and the junction held 8 bases outside the gene matches. Germline lookup yields CDR1 LGHDT and CDR2 YNNKEL (reference sequence). The CDR3 spells CASLPGGADNEQFF. In DNA form, the CDR3 reads TGTGCCAGCCTCCCGGGGGGGGCCGACAATGAGCAGTTCTTC.

The sample holds a few counts of this clone. The chain recombines TRBV7-9 with TRBJ1-6; D is perhaps TRBD1 (6 bases). Germline CDR1 SEHNR, CDR2 FQNEAQ (reference sequence). Trimming shortened V by 5 bases and J by 16 bases, and 18 bases separated the two germline ends. The CDR3 extends over 13 amino acids. The CDR3 sequence is CASSPPQGPPLHF. CDR3 DNA: TGTGCCAGCAGCCCACCACAGGGCCCCCCTCTCCACTTT.

This clone was seen only a few times. The chain joins TRBV6-5 to TRBJ1-2, with 9 bases fitting TRBD1. In germline, CDR1 is MNHEY, CDR2 SVGAGI. This CDR3 comprises 15 residues. Losses at the gene ends were 5 bases for V and 4 bases for J; bases not matched to a gene: 8. The CDR3 loop is CASSPRTGVGYGYTF. The CDR3 DNA follows: TGTGCCAGCAGTCCCCGGACAGGGGTAGGCTATGGCTACACCTTC.